This T cell receptor beta chain emerged from a study of blood T cells in healthy people across ages. The V gene lost 8 bases and the J gene lost 2 bases, with 18 bases spanning the gap. Germline-derived CDR1 and CDR2 are SNHLY and FYNNEI. The CDR3 extends over 15 amino acids. The use of a sample-barcoded 5' primer and a J-beta primer mix characterized a second PCR of 7 to 11 cycles. One entry per CDR3 protein, called by TCRdb with MiXCR from the 5' RACE reads. Here the sample spans around 700,000 distinct CDR3 sequences, around 25% being singletons. This clonotype was seen a handful of times. These data were also filed under a second study, of T cells of mothers and their children.

The sequence came from a boy under 18 in good health. This chain uses TRBV2 with TRBJ2-5, with D perhaps matching TRBD1 or TRBD2 (5 bases each). Sample: blood. The CDR3 region has the DNA TGTGCCAGCGGGAGAGGTGGGGCGCTACAAGAGACCCAGTACTTC. Translation gives CASGRGGALQETQYF. Full variable domain (outside the CDR3, taken from reference TRBV2 and TRBJ2-5): EPEVTQTPSHQVTQMGQEVILRCVPISNHLYFYWYRQILGQKVEFLVSFYNNEISEKSEIFDDQFSVERPDGSNFTLKIRSTKLEDSAMYFCASGRGGALQETQYFGPGTRLLVL.